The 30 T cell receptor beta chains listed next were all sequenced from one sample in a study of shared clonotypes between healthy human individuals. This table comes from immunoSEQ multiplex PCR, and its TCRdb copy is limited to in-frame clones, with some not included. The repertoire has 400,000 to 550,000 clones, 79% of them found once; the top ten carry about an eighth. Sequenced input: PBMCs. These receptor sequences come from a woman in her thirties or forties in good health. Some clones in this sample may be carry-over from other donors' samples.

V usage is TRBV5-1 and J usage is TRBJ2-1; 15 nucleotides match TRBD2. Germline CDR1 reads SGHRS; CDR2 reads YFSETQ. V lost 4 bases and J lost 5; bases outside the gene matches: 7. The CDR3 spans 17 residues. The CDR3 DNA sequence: TGCGCCAGCAGCCCGGGACTAGCGGGAGGAGGGGACAATGAGCAGTTCTTC. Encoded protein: CASSPGLAGGGDNEQFF.

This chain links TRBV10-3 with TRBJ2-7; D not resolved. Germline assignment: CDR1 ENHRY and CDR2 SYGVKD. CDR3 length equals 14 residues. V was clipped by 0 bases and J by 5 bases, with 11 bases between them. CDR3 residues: CAISESPPRHEQYF. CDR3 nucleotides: TGTGCCATCAGTGAGTCGCCCCCCCGGCACGAGCAGTACTTC.

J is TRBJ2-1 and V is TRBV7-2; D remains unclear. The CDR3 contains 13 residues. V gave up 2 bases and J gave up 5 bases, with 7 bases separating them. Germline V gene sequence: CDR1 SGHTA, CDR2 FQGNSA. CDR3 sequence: CASSLFLDNEQFF. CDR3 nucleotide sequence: TGTGCCAGCAGCTTATTTCTTGACAATGAGCAGTTCTTC.

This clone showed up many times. The CDR3, as DNA: TGTGCCAGCAGCTCCCGTGCTAGCAGGAACACCGGGGAGCTGTTTTTT. This encodes CASSSRASRNTGELFF. This sequence joins TRBV7-2 and TRBJ2-2, with D possibly matching TRBD2 (5 bases). The CDR3 extends over 16 amino acids. V shed 4 bases and J shed 1 base, with 13 bases lying between them. The germline gives CDR1 SGHTA, CDR2 FQGNSA.

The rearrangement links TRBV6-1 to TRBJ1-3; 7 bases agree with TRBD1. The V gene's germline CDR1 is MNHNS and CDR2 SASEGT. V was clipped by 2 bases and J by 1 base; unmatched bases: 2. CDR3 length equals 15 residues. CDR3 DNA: TGTGCCAGCAGTGAAATACAGGGGTCTGGAAACACCATATATTTT. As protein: CASSEIQGSGNTIYF.

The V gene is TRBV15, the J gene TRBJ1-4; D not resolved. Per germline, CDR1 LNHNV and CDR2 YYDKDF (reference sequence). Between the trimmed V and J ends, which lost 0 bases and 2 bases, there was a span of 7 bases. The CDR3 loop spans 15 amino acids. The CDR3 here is CATSREGYTNEKLFF. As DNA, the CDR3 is TGTGCCACCAGCAGAGAAGGGTACACTAATGAAAAACTGTTTTTT.

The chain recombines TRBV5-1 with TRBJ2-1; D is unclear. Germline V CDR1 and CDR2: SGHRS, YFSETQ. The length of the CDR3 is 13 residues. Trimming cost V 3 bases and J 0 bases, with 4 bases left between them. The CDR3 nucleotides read TGCGCCAGCAGCTCTAGCTCCTACAATGAGCAGTTCTTC. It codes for CASSSSSYNEQFF.

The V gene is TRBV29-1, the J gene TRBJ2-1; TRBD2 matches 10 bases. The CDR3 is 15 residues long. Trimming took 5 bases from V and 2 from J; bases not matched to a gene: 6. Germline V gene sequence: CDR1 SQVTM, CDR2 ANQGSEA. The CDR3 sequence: CSVRIGLAAYNEQFF. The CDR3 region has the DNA TGCAGCGTTCGCATAGGACTAGCGGCCTACAATGAGCAGTTCTTC.

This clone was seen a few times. CDR3 bases: TGCGCCAGCAGCTTGGATGATGGTAGCGGGATATACAATGAGCAGTTCTTC. Translated, it gives CASSLDDGSGIYNEQFF. The rearrangement links TRBV5-1 to TRBJ2-1; 8 nucleotides agree with TRBD2. The CDR3 is made up of 17 amino acids. Germline loops: CDR1 SGHRS, CDR2 YFSETQ. Losses at the gene ends were 0 bases for V and 4 bases for J; bases not matched to a gene: 9.

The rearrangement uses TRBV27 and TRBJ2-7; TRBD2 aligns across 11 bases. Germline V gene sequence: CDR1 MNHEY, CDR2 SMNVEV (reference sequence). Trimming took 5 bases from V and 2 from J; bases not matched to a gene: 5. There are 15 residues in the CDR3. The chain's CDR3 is CASSRLAGRTYEQYF. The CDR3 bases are TGTGCCAGCAGTAGACTAGCGGGGCGAACCTACGAGCAGTACTTC.

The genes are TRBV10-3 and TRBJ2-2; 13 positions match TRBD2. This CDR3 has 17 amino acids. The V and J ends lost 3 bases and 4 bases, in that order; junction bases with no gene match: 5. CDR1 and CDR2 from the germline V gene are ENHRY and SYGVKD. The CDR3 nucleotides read TGTGCCATCAGTGACGGACTAGCGGGAGCGGGCACCGGGGAGCTGTTTTTT. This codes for CAISDGLAGAGTGELFF.

Written as DNA, the CDR3 is TGTGCCAGCAGCCAACAAACTAGCGGGAGGGGGTTCCACAATGAGCAGTTCTTC. This sequence encodes CASSQQTSGRGFHNEQFF. V and J are TRBV4-2 and TRBJ2-1, with TRBD2 matching 13 bases. Trimming at V came to 2 bases and at J to 5 bases, leaving 9 bases not matched to a gene. This CDR3 comprises 18 residues. CDR1 and CDR2 (germline): LGHNA, YNFKEQ.

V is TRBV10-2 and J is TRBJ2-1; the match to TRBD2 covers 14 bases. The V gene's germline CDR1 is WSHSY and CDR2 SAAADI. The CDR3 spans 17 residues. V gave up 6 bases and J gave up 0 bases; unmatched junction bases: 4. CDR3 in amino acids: CASRGTSGSTSYNEQFF. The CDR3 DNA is TGCGCCAGCAGGGGGACTAGCGGGAGCACCTCCTACAATGAGCAGTTCTTC.

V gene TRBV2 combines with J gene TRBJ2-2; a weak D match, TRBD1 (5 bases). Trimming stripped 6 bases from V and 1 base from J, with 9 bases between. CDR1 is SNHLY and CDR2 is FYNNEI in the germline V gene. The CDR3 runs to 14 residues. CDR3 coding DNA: TGTGCCAGCAGGACAAGGGGGAACACCGGGGAGCTGTTTTTT. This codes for CASRTRGNTGELFF.

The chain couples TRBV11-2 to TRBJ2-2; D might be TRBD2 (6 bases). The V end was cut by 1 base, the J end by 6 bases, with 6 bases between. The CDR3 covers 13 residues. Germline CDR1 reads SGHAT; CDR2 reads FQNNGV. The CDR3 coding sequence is TGTGCCAGCAGCTTAGGGGGGGCCGGGGAGCTGTTTTTT. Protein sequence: CASSLGGAGELFF. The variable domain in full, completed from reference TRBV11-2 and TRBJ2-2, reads EAGVAQSPRYKIIEKRQSVAFWCNPISGHATLYWYQQILGQGPKLLIQFQNNGVVDDSQLPKDRFSAERLKGVDSTLKIQPAKLEDSAVYLCASSLGGAGELFFGEGSRLTVL.

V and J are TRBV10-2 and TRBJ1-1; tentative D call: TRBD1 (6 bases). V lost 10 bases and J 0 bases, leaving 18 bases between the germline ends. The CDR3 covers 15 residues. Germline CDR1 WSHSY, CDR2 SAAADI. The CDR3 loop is CATRSGGEMNTEAFF. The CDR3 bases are TGCGCCACCCGGTCCGGGGGCGAGATGAACACTGAAGCTTTCTTT.

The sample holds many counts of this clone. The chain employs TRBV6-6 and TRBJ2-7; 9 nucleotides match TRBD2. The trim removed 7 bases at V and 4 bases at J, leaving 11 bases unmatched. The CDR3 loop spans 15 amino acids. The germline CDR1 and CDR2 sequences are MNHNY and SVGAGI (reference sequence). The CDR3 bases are TGTGCCAGCAATCCAGCGGGAGGACTGACATACGAGCAGTACTTC. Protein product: CASNPAGGLTYEQYF.

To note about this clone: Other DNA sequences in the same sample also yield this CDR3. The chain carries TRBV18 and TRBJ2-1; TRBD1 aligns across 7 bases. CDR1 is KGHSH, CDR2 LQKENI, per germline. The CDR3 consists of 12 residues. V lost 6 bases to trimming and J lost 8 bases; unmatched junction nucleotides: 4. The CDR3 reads CASSNRGDEQFF. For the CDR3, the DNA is TGTGCCAGCTCGAACAGGGGTGATGAGCAGTTCTTC.

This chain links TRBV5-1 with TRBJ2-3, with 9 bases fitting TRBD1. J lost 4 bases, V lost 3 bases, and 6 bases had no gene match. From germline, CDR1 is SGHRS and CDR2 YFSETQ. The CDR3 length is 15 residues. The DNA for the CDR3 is TGCGCCAGCAGCTATTCCGGGACAGGGTCAGATACGCAGTATTTT. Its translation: CASSYSGTGSDTQYF.

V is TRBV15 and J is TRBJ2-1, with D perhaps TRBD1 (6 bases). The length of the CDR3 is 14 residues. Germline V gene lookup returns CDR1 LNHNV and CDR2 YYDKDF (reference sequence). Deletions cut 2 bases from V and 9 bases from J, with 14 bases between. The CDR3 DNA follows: TGTGCCACCAGCAGATCCCTGACAGGCGGTGAGCAGTTCTTC. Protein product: CATSRSLTGGEQFF.

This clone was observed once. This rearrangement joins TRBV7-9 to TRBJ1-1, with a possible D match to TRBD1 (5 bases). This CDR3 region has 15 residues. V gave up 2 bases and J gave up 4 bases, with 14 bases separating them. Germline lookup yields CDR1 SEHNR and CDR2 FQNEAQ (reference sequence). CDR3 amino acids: CASSLRGEDGTEAFF. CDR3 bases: TGTGCCAGCAGCTTACGGGGGGAGGACGGCACTGAAGCTTTCTTT.

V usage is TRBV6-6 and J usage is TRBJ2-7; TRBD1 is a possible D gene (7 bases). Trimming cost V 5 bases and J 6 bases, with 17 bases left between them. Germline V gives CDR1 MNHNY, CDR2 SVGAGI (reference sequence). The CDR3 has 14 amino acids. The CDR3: CASSPGGSVGEQYF. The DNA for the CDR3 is TGTGCCAGCAGTCCAGGGGGGAGTGTCGGCGAGCAGTACTTC.

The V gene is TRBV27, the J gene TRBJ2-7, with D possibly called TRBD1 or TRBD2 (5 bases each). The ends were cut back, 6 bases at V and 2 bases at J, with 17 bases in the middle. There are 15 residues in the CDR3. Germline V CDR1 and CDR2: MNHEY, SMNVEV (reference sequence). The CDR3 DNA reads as TGTGCCAGCAGGGTGATGGGGGTTGGGGCCTACGAGCAGTACTTC. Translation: CASRVMGVGAYEQYF.

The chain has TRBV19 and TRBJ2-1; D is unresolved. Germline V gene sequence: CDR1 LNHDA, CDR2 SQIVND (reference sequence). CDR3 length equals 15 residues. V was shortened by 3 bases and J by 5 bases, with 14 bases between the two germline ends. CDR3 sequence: CASSILVRTNNEQFF. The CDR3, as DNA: TGTGCCAGTAGTATCCTAGTTCGGACCAACAATGAGCAGTTCTTC.

CDR3: CASSWQGKLEHTEAFF. The DNA for the CDR3 is TGCGCCAGCAGCTGGCAGGGAAAGCTAGAACATACTGAAGCTTTCTTT. The genes are TRBV5-1 and TRBJ1-1; perhaps TRBD1 as D (5 bases). The germline gives CDR1 SGHRS, CDR2 YFSETQ. The V and J ends lost 3 bases and 5 bases respectively, with 20 bases between them. This CDR3 contains 16 residues.

The CDR3 is CASSLDSPDYGYTF. The CDR3 coding sequence is TGTGCCAGCAGCTTGGACAGTCCTGACTATGGCTACACCTTC. V usage is TRBV5-6 and J usage is TRBJ1-2, with no clear D. Trimming stripped 0 bases from V and 3 bases from J, with 9 bases between. The CDR3 spans 14 residues. Looked up from germline, CDR1 is SGHDT and CDR2 is YYEEEE. Looking up the rest from reference TRBV5-6 and TRBJ1-2 gives the full variable domain: DAGVTQSPTHLIKTRGQQVTLRCSPKSGHDTVSWYQQALGQGPQFIFQYYEEEERQRGNFPDRFSGHQFPNYSSELNVNALLLGDSALYLCASSLDSPDYGYTFGSGTRLTVV.

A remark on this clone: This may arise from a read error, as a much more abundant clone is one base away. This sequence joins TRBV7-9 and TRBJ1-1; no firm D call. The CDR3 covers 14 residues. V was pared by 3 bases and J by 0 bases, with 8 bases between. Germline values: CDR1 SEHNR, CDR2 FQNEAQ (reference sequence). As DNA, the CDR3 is TGTGCCAGCAGCTTTTCGGGGATGAACACTGAAGCTTTCTTT. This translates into CASSFSGMNTEAFF.

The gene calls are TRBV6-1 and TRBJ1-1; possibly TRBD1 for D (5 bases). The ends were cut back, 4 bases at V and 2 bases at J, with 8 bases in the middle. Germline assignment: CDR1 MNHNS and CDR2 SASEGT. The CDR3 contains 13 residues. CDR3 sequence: CASSAQGNTEAFF. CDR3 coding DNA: TGTGCCAGCAGTGCCCAGGGAAACACTGAAGCTTTCTTT.

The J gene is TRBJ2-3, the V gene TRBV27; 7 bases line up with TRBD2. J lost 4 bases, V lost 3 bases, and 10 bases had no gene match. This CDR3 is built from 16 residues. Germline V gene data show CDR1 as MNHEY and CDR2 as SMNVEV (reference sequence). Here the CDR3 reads CASSFLASGWADTQYF. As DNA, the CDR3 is TGTGCCAGCAGTTTCCTCGCTAGCGGTTGGGCAGATACGCAGTATTTT.

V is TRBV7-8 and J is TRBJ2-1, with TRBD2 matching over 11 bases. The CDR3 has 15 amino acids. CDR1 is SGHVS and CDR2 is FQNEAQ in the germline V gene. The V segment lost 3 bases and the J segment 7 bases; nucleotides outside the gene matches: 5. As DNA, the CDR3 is TGTGCCAGCAGCTTCAAAGCTAGCGGGAGGAATGAGCAGTTCTTC. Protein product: CASSFKASGRNEQFF. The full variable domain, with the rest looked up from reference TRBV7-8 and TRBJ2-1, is GAGVSQSPRYKVAKRGQDVALRCDPISGHVSLFWYQQALGQGPEFLTYFQNEAQLDKSGLPSDRFFAERPEGSVSTLKIQRTQQEDSAVYLCASSFKASGRNEQFFGPGTRLTVL.